This paragraph reports one TCR beta chain. A multiplex PCR was run with 60 Vbeta primers and 13 Jbeta primers. Measured with immunoSEQ multiplex PCR; TCRdb has only the in-frame clones, and not every one. The data show about 140,000 clones, roughly 66% seen once. Germline V CDR1 and CDR2: SGHTS, YDEGEE. Trimming pared 2 bases from V and 4 bases from J, leaving 10 bases between. This CDR3 is 13 amino acids long. The record originates from a study of cytomegalovirus exposure and HLA in healthy donors. Study overall: Out of 150 million to 200 million T cells, an earlier analysis found about 100 million unique TCR beta sequences in total.

The rearrangement uses TRBV5-8 and TRBJ2-7; TRBD2 is a possible D gene (6 bases). The TCR comes from a woman aged 55-69 years in good health and CMV-seronegative. Sequencing was done on a sample of PBMCs. In nucleotides, the CDR3 is TGTGCCAGCAGCTTAGGGACTTTATACGAGCAGTACTTC. It encodes CASSLGTLYEQYF.